A single sample is the source of the 5 T cell receptor beta chains below, sequenced in a study of T cells in Graves' hyperthyroidism and ophthalmopathy. Researchers took RNA transcripts and amplified the TCR beta CDR3 regions from them. HTBI primers were used for first-round RT-PCR of the TCR CDR3. MiXCR was run by TCRdb on the multiplex PCR reads, yielding one entry per CDR3 protein. The repertoire has about 360,000 distinct CDR3 sequences, approximately 13% of them found once; the top ten carry 9.2%. Sequencing was carried out using blood. Source of these receptors: a woman aged 18-29 years with Graves' hyperthyroidism.

This clonotype was seen ten or more times. The genes are TRBV28 and TRBJ2-7, with D tentatively TRBD1 (6 bases). The CDR3 totals 14 residues. Trimming took off 6 bases at V and 3 bases at J, with 15 bases between the two ends. The germline V gene encodes CDR1 MDHEN and CDR2 SYDVKM. CDR3 region: CASSQPTGNYEQYF. The CDR3 DNA sequence: TGTGCCAGCAGCCAACCGACAGGAAACTACGAGCAGTACTTC.

This clonotype was counted many times. The chain employs TRBV6-1 and TRBJ2-5; no reliable D call. There are 12 residues in the CDR3. Germline CDR1 is MNHNS and CDR2 is SASEGT. V was trimmed by 7 bases and J by 5 bases, leaving 11 bases between them. The CDR3 DNA is TGTGCCAGCACCAGTTCCTGGGAGACCCAGTACTTC. Its translation is CASTSSWETQYF.

This clonotype was counted at least ten times. The chain couples TRBV15 to TRBJ2-7, with D tentatively TRBD2 (5 bases). The V gene lost 3 bases and the J gene lost 2 bases, with 14 bases spanning the gap. Looked up from germline, CDR1 is LNHNV and CDR2 is YYDKDF (reference sequence). The CDR3 length is 15 residues. The CDR3 here is CATSSPGVGPYEQYF. CDR3 coding DNA: TGTGCCACCAGCAGTCCCGGGGTGGGTCCCTACGAGCAGTACTTC.

This chain connects TRBV3-1 to TRBJ2-2; 10 bases match TRBD1. The germline CDR1 and CDR2 sequences are LGHDT and YNNKEL (reference sequence). CDR3 size: 16 residues. J was trimmed by 4 bases and V by 4 bases; bases with no gene match: 6. The CDR3, as DNA: TGTGCCAGCAGCCCCAGGACAGGGGGGTCCACCGGGGAGCTGTTTTTT. Encoded protein: CASSPRTGGSTGELFF.

This clonotype appeared a few times. The chain combines TRBV7-9 with TRBJ2-4; 9 nucleotides agree with TRBD2. Losses at the gene ends were 1 base for V and 0 bases for J; bases not matched to a gene: 4. Germline V gene data show CDR1 as SEHNR and CDR2 as FQNEAQ (reference sequence). The CDR3 covers 17 residues. The CDR3 DNA reads as TGTGCCAGCAGCTTAGTCCCTAGCGGGGTAGCCAAAAACATTCAGTACTTC. This gives the protein CASSLVPSGVAKNIQYF.